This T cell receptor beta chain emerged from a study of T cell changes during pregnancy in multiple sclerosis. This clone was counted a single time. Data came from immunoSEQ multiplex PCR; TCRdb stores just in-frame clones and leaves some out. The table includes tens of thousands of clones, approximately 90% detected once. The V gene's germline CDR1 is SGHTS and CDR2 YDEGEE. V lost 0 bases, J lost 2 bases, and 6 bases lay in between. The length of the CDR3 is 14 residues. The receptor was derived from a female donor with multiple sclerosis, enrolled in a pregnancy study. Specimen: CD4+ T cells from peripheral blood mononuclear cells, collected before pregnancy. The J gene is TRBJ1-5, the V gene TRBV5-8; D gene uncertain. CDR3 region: CASSLVEGNQPQHF. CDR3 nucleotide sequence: TGTGCCAGCAGCTTGGTAGAAGGCAATCAGCCCCAGCATTTT.